This TCR beta chain was sequenced for a study of blood T cell repertoires in COVID-19. Study-level background: The United States, Italy and Spain supplied acute and convalescent COVID-19 samples. The analysed material was cDNA or gDNA that came from T cells, B-cell-depleted T cells, or PBMCs.

The CDR3 spans 15 residues. The germline V gene has CDR1 MNHNY and CDR2 SVGAGI (reference sequence). The J segment lost 1 base and the V segment lost 6 bases, leaving 6 bases of the junction unmatched. Original methodology: Amplification from reference gene primers served as the basis for estimated nucleated cell counts. Produced via immunoSEQ multiplex PCR; TCRdb's table is partial and in-frame only. Clone size and the V and J calls come from that table; the DNA yielded D and trimming. The sample contains around 130,000 clones, more than 80% of which appear only once. The receptor was isolated from a woman aged 80 or older with acute or convalescent COVID-19. The V gene is TRBV6-6, the J gene TRBJ1-5, with 7 bases that match TRBD1. The sample was peripheral blood. CDR3 protein: CASRSTGTSNQPQHF. The CDR3 DNA reads TGTGCCAGCAGGTCGACAGGGACCAGCAATCAGCCCCAGCATTTT.